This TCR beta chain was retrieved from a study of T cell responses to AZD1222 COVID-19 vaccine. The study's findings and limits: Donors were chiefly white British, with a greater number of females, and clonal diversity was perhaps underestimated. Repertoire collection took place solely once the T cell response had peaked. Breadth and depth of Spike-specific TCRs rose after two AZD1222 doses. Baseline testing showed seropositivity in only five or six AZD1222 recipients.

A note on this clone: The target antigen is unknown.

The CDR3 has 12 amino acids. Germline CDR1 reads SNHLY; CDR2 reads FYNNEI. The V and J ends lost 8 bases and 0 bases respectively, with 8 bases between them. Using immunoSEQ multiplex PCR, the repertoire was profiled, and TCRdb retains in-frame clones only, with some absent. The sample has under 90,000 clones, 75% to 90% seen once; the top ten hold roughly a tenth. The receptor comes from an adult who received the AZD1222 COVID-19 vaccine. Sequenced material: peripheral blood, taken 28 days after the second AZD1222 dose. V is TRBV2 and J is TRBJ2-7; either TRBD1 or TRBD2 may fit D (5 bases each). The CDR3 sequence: CASGTDSYEQYF. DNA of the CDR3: TGTGCCAGCGGGACGGACTCCTACGAGCAGTACTTC.